Presented here are 22 T cell receptor beta chains from one specimen sequenced in a study of T cell repertoires in cytomegalovirus infection. For these TCRs, the target antigens are not known. TCRdb reprocessed the reads with MiXCR, giving one entry per CDR3 protein. This sample has roughly 160,000 distinct CDR3 sequences, with roughly 20% found just once. Source: CD8+ T cells from cultured PBMCs, taken from culture after CMV antigen stimulation. The source is a human donor in good health (CMV status not recorded). Some clones in this sample may be carry-over from other donors' samples.

CDR3 sequence: CASSPGTGPSYEQYF. The CDR3 DNA reads TGTGCCAGCAGTCCGGGGACAGGGCCCTCCTACGAGCAGTACTTC. The V call is TRBV27, the J call TRBJ2-7; 9 bases map to TRBD1. The CDR3 sequence is 15 residues long. Losses at the gene ends were 5 bases for V and 0 bases for J; bases not matched to a gene: 5. Per germline, CDR1 MNHEY and CDR2 SMNVEV (reference sequence).

This clonotype has a handful of counts. V is TRBV19 and J is TRBJ2-7; tentatively, D is TRBD1 (5 bases). The CDR3 length is 16 residues. Germline V gene lookup returns CDR1 LNHDA and CDR2 SQIVND (reference sequence). V lost 5 bases, J lost 2 bases, and 19 bases lay in between. The CDR3 bases are TGTGCCAGTAGTGCACCCCCGTCGTGGGGCCCCTACGAGCAGTACTTC. Residues: CASSAPPSWGPYEQYF.

This chain connects TRBV6-2 or TRBV6-3 to TRBJ2-1; D gene ambiguous. The CDR3 extends over 14 amino acids. Germline V gene data show CDR1 as MNHEY and CDR2 as SVGEGT. The ends were cut back, 2 bases at V and 0 bases at J, with 5 bases in the middle. The CDR3 DNA sequence: TGTGCCAGCAGTTACGACTTCTCCTACAATGAGCAGTTCTTC. It codes for CASSYDFSYNEQFF.

The chain joins TRBV6-1 to TRBJ1-1, with TRBD1 matching 11 bases. CDR3 length: 18 residues. V was pared by 4 bases and J by 1 base, with 11 bases of the junction left unmatched. CDR1 MNHNS and CDR2 SASEGT come from the germline V gene. Written as DNA, the CDR3 is TGTGCCAGCAGTGCCCCTAGGACCGGGACAGGGGGGAACACTGAAGCTTTCTTT. This sequence encodes CASSAPRTGTGGNTEAFF.

This clonotype was picked up a small number of times. The chain recombines TRBV6-6 with TRBJ1-5; D gene ambiguous. The CDR3 consists of 13 residues. Between the trimmed V and J ends, which lost 5 bases and 7 bases, there was a span of 12 bases. CDR1 is MNHNY and CDR2 is SVGAGI in the germline V gene (reference sequence). The CDR3 sequence is CASSERTGQPQHF. CDR3 nucleotides: TGTGCCAGCAGTGAGAGGACTGGGCAGCCCCAGCATTTT.

The table lists this clonotype with a few counts. V and J are TRBV7-6 and TRBJ2-1; 12 positions agree with TRBD1. CDR1 and CDR2 from the germline V gene are SGHVS and FNYEAQ. This CDR3 is 15 amino acids long. The junction had 6 bases not matched to a gene; V was cut back by 5 bases and J by 7 bases. CDR3 amino acids: CASSAGQGAGNEQFF. The CDR3 DNA reads as TGTGCCAGCAGCGCGGGACAGGGGGCGGGAAATGAGCAGTTCTTC.

This clonotype was detected a few times. The CDR3 sequence: CAAGTPYEQYF. The CDR3 nucleotides read TGTGCCGCAGGGACACCCTACGAGCAGTACTTC. The chain recombines TRBV6-2 or TRBV6-3 with TRBJ2-7; D may be TRBD1 (6 bases). CDR1 and CDR2 (germline): MNHEY, SVGEGT. This CDR3 has 11 amino acids. V was pared by 11 bases and J by 2 bases, with 10 bases between.

The chain links TRBV20-1 to TRBJ2-1; possibly TRBD1 or TRBD2 for D (5 bases each). In germline, CDR1 is DFQATT, CDR2 SNEGSKA (reference sequence). The CDR3 extends over 15 amino acids. V dropped 1 base and J dropped 1 base, with 11 bases sitting between them. CDR3 DNA sequence: TGCAGTGCTAGAGGACAGCGGATTTCCTACAATGAGCAGTTCTTC. This gives the protein CSARGQRISYNEQFF.

V and J are TRBV11-2 and TRBJ2-3; perhaps TRBD1 as D (5 bases). The CDR3 runs to 15 residues. The germline V and J ends were trimmed by 3 bases and 6 bases, with 16 bases remaining between them. Germline CDR1 is SGHAT and CDR2 is FQNNGV. The CDR3 DNA reads TGTGCCAGCAGCTTGTCCGTAACAGGTGCGGATACGCAGTATTTT. Its protein product is CASSLSVTGADTQYF.

V usage is TRBV5-6 and J usage is TRBJ2-7; 9 bases are a match to TRBD1. The ends lost 3 bases at V and 2 bases at J; junction bases unmatched: 9. This CDR3 region has 16 residues. Germline V lookup: CDR1 SGHDT, CDR2 YYEEEE. The CDR3: CASSSTGTGFPYEQYF. Here the CDR3 DNA reads TGTGCCAGCAGCTCCACCGGGACAGGGTTCCCCTACGAGCAGTACTTC.

The genes are TRBV2 and TRBJ1-1; the D gene is possibly TRBD1 (5 bases). Germline V CDR1 and CDR2: SNHLY, FYNNEI. With 4 bases removed from V and 0 bases from J, the gap between germline ends came to 9 bases. This CDR3 is built from 14 residues. In DNA form, the CDR3 reads TGTGCCAGCAGTGTGGGGGTCATGAACACTGAAGCTTTCTTT. It codes for CASSVGVMNTEAFF.

The rearrangement links TRBV19 to TRBJ1-2, with TRBD1 matching over 8 bases. The CDR3 has 13 residues. Trimming at V came to 8 bases and at J to 2 bases, leaving 4 bases not matched to a gene. Germline values: CDR1 LNHDA, CDR2 SQIVND (reference sequence). CDR3: CASAGQENYGYTF. CDR3 coding DNA: TGTGCCAGTGCGGGACAGGAGAACTATGGCTACACCTTC.

The chain is built from TRBV6-8 and TRBJ2-1, with 15 bases that match TRBD2. Germline V gene sequence: CDR1 MNHGY, CDR2 SAAAGT. V shed 10 bases and J 14 bases; nucleotides not matched to a gene: 12. The CDR3 contains 14 residues. CDR3 sequence (DNA): TGTGCCACCCTAGGGACTAGCGGGGGGAGTGGGGAGTTCTTC. This gives the protein CATLGTSGGSGEFF.

This chain links TRBV19 with TRBJ2-1; 8 nucleotides agree with TRBD2. Germline V gene lookup returns CDR1 LNHDA and CDR2 SQIVND (reference sequence). V was clipped by 5 bases and J by 7 bases; unmatched bases: 10. This CDR3 spans 15 amino acids. The CDR3 reads CASSVRPSGQNEQFF. The CDR3 DNA reads as TGTGCCAGTAGTGTTAGGCCTAGCGGGCAAAATGAGCAGTTCTTC. Looking up the rest from reference TRBV19 and TRBJ2-1 gives the full variable domain: DGGITQSPKYLFRKEGQNVTLSCEQNLNHDAMYWYRQDPGQGLRLIYYSQIVNDFQKGDIAEGYSVSREKKESFPLTVTSAQKNPTAFYLCASSVRPSGQNEQFFGPGTRLTVL.

A single count supports this clonotype. J is TRBJ1-2 and V is TRBV7-2; D may be TRBD1 (6 bases). The CDR3 totals 14 residues. CDR1 and CDR2 (germline): SGHTA, FQGNSA. The V end lost 5 bases, the J end lost 14 bases, and 24 bases lay between the germline ends. CDR3 sequence reads: CASSPAHGQRTGTF. The CDR3 DNA sequence: TGTGCCAGCAGCCCTGCTCACGGACAACGAACAGGGACCTTC.

Details on this clonotype: This sequence may be a read error, since a much larger clone differs from it by one base. J is TRBJ1-4 and V is TRBV6-5; D gene ambiguous. In germline, CDR1 is MNHEY, CDR2 SVGAGI. The CDR3 consists of 15 residues. CDR3 DNA: TGTGCCCGCAGTTACGTCGAGGGAACTAATGAAAAACTGTTTTTT. It is translated as CARSYVEGTNEKLFF.

This clonotype occurred a few times. This chain links TRBV7-8 with TRBJ2-3; D gene ambiguous. The germline V and J ends were trimmed by 5 bases and 6 bases, with 9 bases remaining between them. This CDR3 comprises 12 residues. Germline V gene sequence: CDR1 SGHVS, CDR2 FQNEAQ. The chain's CDR3 is CASSIRADTQYF. The CDR3 nucleotides are TGTGCCAGCAGCATCCGGGCCGATACGCAGTATTTT.

This clonotype was seen more than once but under ten times. This chain joins TRBV19 and TRBJ1-5; no definite D call. V was cut by 10 bases and J by 5 bases, with 21 bases left in between. The CDR3 loop spans 15 amino acids. The germline V gene encodes CDR1 LNHDA and CDR2 SQIVND (reference sequence). Here the CDR3 DNA reads TGTGCCAATAGACCGCCGGACGGACGAGATCAGCCCCAGCATTTT. Translation: CANRPPDGRDQPQHF.

This clonotype has only a few counts. The chain has TRBV11-2 and TRBJ2-3; 8 bases line up with TRBD2. Per the germline V gene, CDR1 is SGHAT and CDR2 is FQNNGV. CDR3 length equals 17 residues. The V segment lost 4 bases and the J segment 2 bases; nucleotides outside the gene matches: 11. The CDR3 DNA reads TGTGCCAGCAGCTCCCACGGGGGGGCTCTAAACACAGATACGCAGTATTTT. It translates to CASSSHGGALNTDTQYF.

The chain recombines TRBV20-1 with TRBJ2-1; 13 bases align to TRBD2. V lost 1 base, J lost 8 bases, and 2 bases stayed unmatched. The CDR3 contains 14 residues. The V gene's germline CDR1 is DFQATT and CDR2 SNEGSKA (reference sequence). CDR3 DNA: TGCAGTGCTAGAGGGACTAGCGGGGGCTATGAGCAGTTCTTC. As protein: CSARGTSGGYEQFF.

As regards this clonotype: One junction end disagrees with the germline gene, perhaps due to a read error. This sequence joins TRBV6-2 or TRBV6-3 and TRBJ1-4; 7 positions agree with TRBD1. Germline values: CDR1 MNHEY, CDR2 SVGEGT. The CDR3 extends over 15 amino acids. CDR3 nucleotide sequence: TGTGCCAGCATCTCCCCGGGACAGTCGAATGGAAAACTGTTTTTT. Residues: CASISPGQSNGKLFF.

The genes are TRBV12-3 or TRBV12-4 and TRBJ1-1; maybe TRBD1 (5 bases). The V end was cut by 5 bases, the J end by 10 bases, with 14 bases between. The CDR3 loop spans 12 amino acids. This CDR3 reads CASSPGTDGAFF. In DNA, the CDR3 is TGTGCCAGCAGTCCTGGGACGGATGGAGCTTTCTTT.